This T cell receptor (beta chain) was retrieved from a study of blood T cell repertoires in COVID-19. This table comes from immunoSEQ multiplex PCR, and its TCRdb copy is limited to in-frame clones, with some not included. The data hold 95,000 to 110,000 clones, with 84% observed a single time. This CDR3 comprises 13 residues. In germline, CDR1 is SNHLY, CDR2 FYNNEI. V lost 6 bases and J lost 0, with 7 bases in between. This sequence was found in a human donor in a cohort sampled during active COVID-19. The source material was peripheral blood. The chain is built from TRBV2 and TRBJ2-3, with D possibly being TRBD2 (6 bases). The CDR3 nucleotides are TGTGCCAGCAGCCGGGGGAGCACAGATACGCAGTATTTT. Its protein is CASSRGSTDTQYF.